This T cell receptor (beta chain) was captured by sequencing in a study of molecular identifiers for immune sequencing clone quantification. The table lists this clonotype with a few counts. Germline V gene sequence: CDR1 LNHDA, CDR2 SQIVND (reference sequence). V dropped 9 bases and J dropped 2 bases, with 15 bases sitting between them. The CDR3 spans 14 residues. TCRdb re-called the PCR reads with MiXCR, one entry per CDR3 protein. The sample yields under 600,000 distinct CDR3 sequences, under 30% seen once. This chain connects TRBV19 to TRBJ2-3; weak D call: TRBD2 (6 bases). Specimen: naive CD8+ T cells from blood, with Jurkat cell RNA spiked in. The sample's subset: FACS-sorted CD8+CD4-CCR7+CD45RA+ naive T cells. This TCR came from a human donor in good health. Some libraries in this study had Jurkat cell RNA spiked in. The DNA of the CDR3 is TGTGCCAGCCAGAGCGGGTACCTCACAGATACGCAGTATTTT. This gives the protein CASQSGYLTDTQYF.